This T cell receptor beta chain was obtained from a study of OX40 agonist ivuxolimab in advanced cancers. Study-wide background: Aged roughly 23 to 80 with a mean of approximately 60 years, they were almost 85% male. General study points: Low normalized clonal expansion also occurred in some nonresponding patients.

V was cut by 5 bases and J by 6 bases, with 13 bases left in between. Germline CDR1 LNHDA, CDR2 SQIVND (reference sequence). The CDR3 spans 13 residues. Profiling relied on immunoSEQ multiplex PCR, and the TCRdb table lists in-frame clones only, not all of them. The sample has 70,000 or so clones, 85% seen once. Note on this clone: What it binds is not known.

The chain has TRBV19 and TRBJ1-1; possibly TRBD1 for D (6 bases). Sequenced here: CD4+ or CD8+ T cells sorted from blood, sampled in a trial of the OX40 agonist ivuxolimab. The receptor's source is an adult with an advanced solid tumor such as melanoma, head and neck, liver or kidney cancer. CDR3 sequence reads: CASSRRDTSEAFF. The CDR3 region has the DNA TGTGCCAGTAGTCGCCGGGACACCTCTGAAGCTTTCTTT. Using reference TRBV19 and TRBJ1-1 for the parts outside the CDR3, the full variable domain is DGGITQSPKYLFRKEGQNVTLSCEQNLNHDAMYWYRQDPGQGLRLIYYSQIVNDFQKGDIAEGYSVSREKKESFPLTVTSAQKNPTAFYLCASSRRDTSEAFFGQGTRLTVV.